This T cell receptor (beta chain) was identified in a study of cytomegalovirus exposure and HLA in healthy donors. The overall study: Clustering assigned about four fifths of the approximately 400 genotyped donors to the Caucasian-associated ancestry cluster.

As to this clone: The antigen remains undetermined.

Study results and caveats: Reports credit the classifier with highly specific, highly sensitive diagnosis of cytomegalovirus status. Apart from CMV serostatus, no immune exposure information was available.

CDR3 length: 15 residues. Germline V gene sequence: CDR1 SEHNR, CDR2 FQNEAQ (reference sequence). V gave up 4 bases and J gave up 7 bases, with 20 bases separating them. The PCR contained 60 Vbeta and 13 Jbeta primers. The data were produced by immunoSEQ multiplex PCR, yet TCRdb's version contains in-frame clones alone and is incomplete. Found here are about 84,000 clones, roughly 63% of them singletons; the top ten hold about 15%. Sequenced sample: PBMCs. The chain couples TRBV7-9 to TRBJ2-7, with D possibly being TRBD2 (5 bases). The TCR was taken from a woman in her thirties or forties in good health and CMV-seropositive. The CDR3, as DNA: TGTGCCAGCAGCTCGGAGCGGACCGGTCTACGAGAGCAGTACTTC. Translation: CASSSERTGLREQYF.